The sequence of this T cell receptor (beta chain) was determined in a study of graft-versus-host responses after intestinal transplantation. About the study: Those transplanted obtained multivisceral, liver-intestinal, or isolated intestinal grafts.

In regard to this clone: One junction end does not reproduce the germline sequence, and a read error may be involved.

Findings of the study overall: Across patients carrying graft-donor T cell macrochimerism, allografts held high graft-versus-host to host-versus-graft clonal ratios.

The table came from immunoSEQ multiplex PCR; TCRdb's copy has only in-frame clones and leaves some out. The profile shows roughly 15,000 clones, 33% of them singletons. Plating combined about 200,000 CFSE-labeled responder cells with about 200,000 irradiated, violet-dye-labeled stimulator cells. The origin of this receptor is a human patient who received an intestinal transplant. Sequencing used alloreactive CD4+ T cells from a mixed lymphocyte reaction culture, obtained before intestinal transplant. The subset here: CFSE-low proliferating T cells sorted from roughly six-day pre-transplant mixed lymphocyte reaction (GvH or HvG direction).

The DNA for the CDR3 is TGTGCCAGCAACGTACTAGGCTCTGGGGCCAACGTCCTGACTTTC. Translation: CASNVLGSGANVLTF. The V gene is TRBV4-1, the J gene TRBJ2-6; the D gene is possibly TRBD2 (5 bases). Per germline, CDR1 MGHRA and CDR2 YSYEKL. CDR3 size: 15 residues.